This TCR beta chain stems from a study of T cell responses to AZD1222 COVID-19 vaccine. Only in-frame clones appear in the TCRdb table, and some are missing; sequencing was by immunoSEQ multiplex PCR. The sample has approximately 170,000 clones, around 88% seen once. With 2 bases removed from V and 1 base from J, the gap between germline ends came to 9 bases. The CDR3 is made up of 14 amino acids. Germline V lookup: CDR1 LNHDA, CDR2 SQIVND (reference sequence). The V and J genes are TRBV19 and TRBJ2-7; D is ambiguous. This clonotype was obtained from an adult who received the AZD1222 COVID-19 vaccine. Sequencing was performed on peripheral blood, taken 28 days after the second AZD1222 dose. CDR3 region: CASSITAGSYEQYF. The CDR3 DNA is TGTGCCAGTAGTATAACTGCCGGGTCCTACGAGCAGTACTTC. The full variable domain, with the rest looked up from reference TRBV19 and TRBJ2-7, is DGGITQSPKYLFRKEGQNVTLSCEQNLNHDAMYWYRQDPGQGLRLIYYSQIVNDFQKGDIAEGYSVSREKKESFPLTVTSAQKNPTAFYLCASSITAGSYEQYFGPGTRLTVT.